This is a list of T cell receptor beta chains from one sample in a study of post-analysis software for immune sequencing data. TCRdb independently ran MiXCR on the PCR reads; one entry per CDR3 protein. The sample carries around 500,000 distinct CDR3 sequences, 30% to 40% recorded once. The specimen sequenced was blood. These receptors all come from a girl aged 2-17 years with multiple sclerosis. Both conserved end residues are part of each CDR3. D genes are given only for firm matches. Clone size appears in some rows only: once, few, many, or a class for an expanded clone.

size	J	D	V	CDR3	DNA
once	TRBJ2-1	TRBD1	TRBV6-4	CASSETGGRNEQFF	TGTGCCAGCAGTGAGACAGGGGGACGGAATGAGCAGTTCTTC
.	TRBJ2-7	TRBD2	TRBV5-1	CASTTRGGSYEQYF	TGCGCCAGCACGACACGGGGGGGTTCCTACGAGCAGTACTTC
.	TRBJ1-1	.	TRBV6-5	CASSYSLDRPYTEAFF	TGTGCCAGCAGTTACTCCCTCGACAGACCGTACACTGAAGCTTTCTTT
.	TRBJ1-1	.	TRBV5-1	CASSDGVGRIEAFF	TGCGCCAGCAGCGATGGTGTGGGGAGAATTGAAGCTTTCTTT
.	TRBJ2-5	.	TRBV5-1	CASSPMGETQYF	TGCGCCAGCAGCCCGATGGGAGAGACCCAGTACTTC
.	TRBJ1-5	.	TRBV4-1	CASSQVEGGDQPQHF	TGCGCCAGCAGCCAAGTGGAGGGGGGGGATCAGCCCCAGCATTTT
few	TRBJ2-1	TRBD2	TRBV5-5	CASSLAGSGEQFF	TGTGCCAGCAGCTTGGCGGGTAGCGGGGAGCAGTTCTTC
.	TRBJ2-1	TRBD2	TRBV5-1	CASSPGLAARYNEQFF	TGCGCCAGCAGCCCTGGACTAGCGGCCCGCTACAATGAGCAGTTCTTC
.	TRBJ2-1	TRBD1	TRBV25-1	CASSVTGVNEQFF	TGTGCCAGCAGTGTGACAGGGGTCAATGAGCAGTTCTTC
.	TRBJ2-7	.	TRBV20-1	CSASNVGQNYEQYF	TGCAGTGCTAGCAATGTCGGACAGAATTACGAGCAGTACTTC
.	TRBJ2-7	TRBD1	TRBV9	CASGGTGVHEQYF	TGTGCCAGCGGGGGGACAGGGGTCCACGAGCAGTACTTC
.	TRBJ2-3	.	TRBV12-3/TRBV12-4	CASSPNLNTDTQYF	TGTGCCAGCAGTCCCAACCTAAACACAGATACGCAGTATTTT
.	TRBJ1-5	.	TRBV12-3/TRBV12-4	CASSLIGYDQPQHF	TGTGCCAGCAGTTTAATAGGGTATGATCAGCCCCAGCATTTT
.	TRBJ2-7	TRBD2	TRBV7-9	CASSAPGLAVSYEQYF	TGTGCCAGCAGCGCACCGGGACTAGCGGTCTCCTACGAGCAGTACTTC
.	TRBJ2-3	TRBD2	TRBV2	CASSEIWTSGADTQYF	TGTGCCAGCAGTGAAATCTGGACTAGCGGGGCAGATACGCAGTATTTT
few	TRBJ2-5	.	TRBV29-1	CSVKDLGRVQETQYF	TGCAGCGTTAAAGACCTGGGACGAGTACAAGAGACCCAGTACTTC
many	TRBJ2-5	TRBD2	TRBV12-3/TRBV12-4	CASSFPGLGGETQYF	TGTGCCAGCAGTTTCCCTGGACTAGGTGGAGAGACCCAGTACTTC
few	TRBJ2-5	.	TRBV20-1	CSARRTSAEETQYF	TGCAGCGCGAGGAGGACCTCGGCCGAAGAGACCCAGTACTTC
.	TRBJ1-2	.	TRBV5-1	CASSLLPRSDNYGYTF	TGCGCCAGCAGCCTCCTCCCCCGGTCCGATAACTATGGCTACACCTTC
few	TRBJ1-2	TRBD1	TRBV7-9	CASSKTGEGGYTF	TGTGCCAGCAGCAAGACAGGGGAGGGTGGCTACACCTTC
.	TRBJ2-1	TRBD2	TRBV14	CASSLVSGVYNEQFF	TGTGCCAGCAGCCTCGTTAGCGGGGTCTACAATGAGCAGTTCTTC
few	TRBJ1-2	.	TRBV7-9	CASSLGAGVNYGYTF	TGTGCCAGCAGCTTAGGGGCAGGAGTTAACTATGGCTACACCTTC
.	TRBJ2-5	TRBD1	TRBV5-5	CASSLGQGARIFGETQYF	TGTGCCAGCAGCTTGGGACAGGGGGCCAGGATTTTCGGGGAGACCCAGTACTTC
few	TRBJ1-5	.	TRBV4-1	CASSGRGSGNQPQHF	TGCGCCAGCAGTGGACGGGGCAGTGGCAATCAGCCCCAGCATTTT
.	TRBJ2-1	TRBD2	TRBV6-1	CASSGGGGGPGEQFF	TGTGCCAGCAGTGGAGGAGGCGGGGGGCCGGGTGAGCAGTTCTTC
many	TRBJ2-7	.	TRBV12-3/TRBV12-4	CASSLATDYEQYF	TGCGCCAGCAGCTTGGCCACGGACTACGAGCAGTACTTC
few	TRBJ2-1	TRBD2	TRBV29-1	CSVGGRAGGNEQFF	TGCAGCGTTGGTGGTAGGGCGGGGGGCAATGAGCAGTTCTTC
.	TRBJ2-3	TRBD2	TRBV7-3	CASSPSGATDTQYF	TGTGCCAGCAGCCCTAGCGGGGCCACAGATACGCAGTATTTT
.	TRBJ1-4	TRBD1	TRBV7-9	CASSLGQGAGGEKLFF	TGTGCCAGCAGCTTGGGTCAGGGGGCAGGAGGTGAAAAACTGTTTTTT
few	TRBJ1-5	.	TRBV4-1	CASSQGGGEDQPQHF	TGCGCCAGCAGCCAAGGGGGAGGCGAGGATCAGCCCCAGCATTTT
.	TRBJ1-2	.	TRBV29-1	CSVEGQINYGYTF	TGCAGCGTCGAGGGGCAGATCAACTATGGCTACACCTTC
.	TRBJ2-5	.	TRBV5-5	CASTQTGGTETQYF	TGTGCCAGCACCCAGACTGGAGGAACGGAGACCCAGTACTTC
few	TRBJ2-1	.	TRBV10-3	CAISPHSGDYNEQFF	TGTGCCATCAGTCCACACTCTGGGGACTACAATGAGCAGTTCTTC
.	TRBJ1-1	.	TRBV10-3	CAITPGRENTEAFF	TGTGCCATCACCCCCGGACGGGAGAACACTGAAGCTTTCTTT
few	TRBJ2-3	.	TRBV12-3/TRBV12-4	CASSLRRAGSADTQYF	TGTGCCAGCAGTTTACGAAGAGCGGGTTCGGCAGATACGCAGTATTTT
.	TRBJ1-2	.	TRBV24-1	CATSGPTGRFYGYTF	TGTGCCACCAGTGGCCCGACAGGAAGATTCTATGGCTACACCTTC
.	TRBJ2-7	TRBD2	TRBV5-1	CASSQGLAGALDSYEQYF	TGCGCCAGCAGCCAGGGACTAGCGGGGGCGCTTGACTCCTACGAGCAGTACTTC
few	TRBJ2-3	.	TRBV6-6	CASSYGLVDGGDTQYF	TGTGCCAGCAGTTACGGGTTGGTGGATGGCGGGGATACGCAGTATTTT
.	TRBJ1-1	.	TRBV6-5	CASRQGLTEAFF	TGTGCCAGCAGGCAGGGGCTCACTGAAGCTTTCTTT
few	TRBJ1-2	TRBD1	TRBV20-1	CSARGDRELYTF	TGCAGTGCTAGAGGGGACAGGGAATTGTACACCTTC
.	TRBJ2-1	.	TRBV5-1	CASSLGTGGYEQFF	TGCGCCAGCAGCTTGGGGACGGGTGGCTACGAGCAGTTCTTC
.	TRBJ1-4	.	TRBV5-1	CASSPREITNEKLFF	TGCGCCAGCAGCCCACGGGAGATAACTAATGAAAAACTGTTTTTT
.	TRBJ2-7	.	TRBV20-1	CSARDVPTYEQYF	TGCAGTGCTAGAGATGTCCCAACCTACGAGCAGTACTTC
few	TRBJ2-7	TRBD2	TRBV11-2	CASTQREGPYEQYF	TGTGCCAGCACCCAACGGGAGGGCCCCTACGAGCAGTACTTC
few	TRBJ1-2	.	TRBV4-1	CASSQDGPGAYGYTF	TGCGCCAGCAGCCAAGACGGGCCAGGGGCCTATGGCTACACCTTC
few	TRBJ1-2	.	TRBV5-4	CASSAGPFYGYTF	TGTGCCAGCAGCGCGGGGCCGTTTTATGGCTACACCTTC
.	TRBJ1-2	.	TRBV3-1	CASGQAGLTRGLGYTF	TGTGCCAGCGGCCAAGCCGGACTTACGAGAGGCCTCGGCTACACCTTC
.	TRBJ2-5	TRBD1	TRBV27	CASSFQGAGKTQYF	TGTGCCAGCAGTTTCCAGGGGGCTGGAAAGACCCAGTACTTC
few	TRBJ1-5	TRBD1	TRBV11-1	CASSPVDRADNQPQHF	TGTGCCAGCAGCCCCGTCGACAGGGCGGACAATCAGCCCCAGCATTTT
.	TRBJ2-4	.	TRBV24-1	CATSDPAAGNIQYF	TGCGCCACCAGTGATCCTGCCGCGGGAAACATTCAGTACTTC
.	TRBJ2-3	TRBD1	TRBV5-1	CASSLTGELTDTQYF	TGCGCCAGCAGCCTGACAGGGGAACTTACAGATACGCAGTATTTT
few	TRBJ2-7	.	TRBV5-5	CASSLRDRLDQQYF	TGTGCCAGCAGCCTGCGGGACCGCCTGGACCAGCAGTACTTC
few	TRBJ2-3	.	TRBV7-2	CASSYQGGEGTQYF	TGTGCCAGCAGCTACCAGGGGGGGGAGGGTACGCAGTATTTT
.	TRBJ2-1	.	TRBV29-1	CSVSWAGRYNEQFF	TGCAGCGTTTCTTGGGCAGGGAGATACAATGAGCAGTTCTTC
few	TRBJ2-7	.	TRBV29-1	CSVSGRGDEQYF	TGCAGCGTTTCGGGCCGAGGAGACGAGCAGTACTTC